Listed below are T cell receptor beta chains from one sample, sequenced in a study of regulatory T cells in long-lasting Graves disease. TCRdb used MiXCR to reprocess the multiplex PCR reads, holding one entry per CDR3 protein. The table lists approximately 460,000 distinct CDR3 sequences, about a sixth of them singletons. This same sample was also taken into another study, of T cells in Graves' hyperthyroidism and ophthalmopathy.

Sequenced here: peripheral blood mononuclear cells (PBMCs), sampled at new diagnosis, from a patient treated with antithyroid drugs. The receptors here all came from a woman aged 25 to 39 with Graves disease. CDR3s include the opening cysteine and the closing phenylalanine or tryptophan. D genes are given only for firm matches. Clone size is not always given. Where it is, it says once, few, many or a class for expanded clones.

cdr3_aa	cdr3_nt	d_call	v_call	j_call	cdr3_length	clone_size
CASSSHDGQWTQYF	TGTGCCAGCAGCTCCCATGACGGGCAGTGGACCCAGTACTTC	NA	TRBV7-9	TRBJ2-5	14	few
CASSYSLGTDTQYF	TGTGCCAGCAGTTACTCGCTGGGCACAGATACGCAGTATTTT	NA	TRBV6-5	TRBJ2-3	14	NA
CASMEALMNTEAFF	TGTGCCAGCATGGAGGCGTTAATGAACACTGAAGCTTTCTTT	NA	TRBV27	TRBJ1-1	14	many
CSARDNQGYGYTF	TGCAGTGCTAGAGATAACCAGGGGTATGGCTACACCTTC	NA	TRBV20-1	TRBJ1-2	13	many
CASSPLRQNTGELFF	TGTGCCAGCTCACCACTTCGCCAGAACACCGGGGAGCTGTTTTTT	NA	TRBV18	TRBJ2-2	15	NA
CASSLRDSQETQYF	TGTGCCAGCAGTTTACGGGACAGCCAAGAGACCCAGTACTTC	TRBD1	TRBV12-3/TRBV12-4	TRBJ2-5	14	many
CASSAFGTLIPSTDTQYF	TGTGCCAGCAGCGCTTTCGGGACCTTAATTCCTAGCACAGATACGCAGTATTTT	NA	TRBV9	TRBJ2-3	18	many
CASSSPTRLAGGPGYEQYF	TGTGCCAGCAGCTCCCCAACTCGACTAGCGGGAGGGCCTGGGTACGAGCAGTACTTC	TRBD2	TRBV7-2	TRBJ2-7	19	many
CASSSQHGPGLAGEHEQFF	TGTGCCAGCAGCTCCCAACACGGCCCGGGACTAGCGGGAGAGCATGAGCAGTTCTTC	TRBD2	TRBV7-3	TRBJ2-1	19	many
CASSLALGGDAEAFF	TGCGCCAGCAGCTTGGCTCTCGGGGGGGACGCTGAAGCTTTCTTT	NA	TRBV5-1	TRBJ1-1	15	many
CASSRLAGVSYEQYF	TGTGCCAGCAGCCGATTAGCGGGAGTTTCCTACGAGCAGTACTTC	TRBD2	TRBV11-1	TRBJ2-7	15	many
CASSLSLAGASETQYF	TGCGCCAGCAGCTTATCTCTAGCGGGAGCGTCTGAGACCCAGTACTTC	TRBD2	TRBV5-1	TRBJ2-5	16	NA
CASSMTSGSSDTQYF	TGTGCCAGCAGCATGACTAGCGGGAGCTCAGATACGCAGTATTTT	TRBD2	TRBV5-4	TRBJ2-3	15	few
CASRKDPDQPQHF	TGTGCCAGCAGAAAAGACCCGGATCAGCCCCAGCATTTT	NA	TRBV6-2/TRBV6-3	TRBJ1-5	13	NA
CASSYGFGTEAFF	TGTGCCAGCAGTTACGGTTTTGGGACAGAAGCTTTCTTT	NA	TRBV6-2/TRBV6-3	TRBJ1-1	13	NA
CSVTGGTNEQFF	TGCAGTGTTACAGGGGGTACCAATGAGCAGTTCTTC	TRBD1	TRBV20-1	TRBJ2-1	12	NA